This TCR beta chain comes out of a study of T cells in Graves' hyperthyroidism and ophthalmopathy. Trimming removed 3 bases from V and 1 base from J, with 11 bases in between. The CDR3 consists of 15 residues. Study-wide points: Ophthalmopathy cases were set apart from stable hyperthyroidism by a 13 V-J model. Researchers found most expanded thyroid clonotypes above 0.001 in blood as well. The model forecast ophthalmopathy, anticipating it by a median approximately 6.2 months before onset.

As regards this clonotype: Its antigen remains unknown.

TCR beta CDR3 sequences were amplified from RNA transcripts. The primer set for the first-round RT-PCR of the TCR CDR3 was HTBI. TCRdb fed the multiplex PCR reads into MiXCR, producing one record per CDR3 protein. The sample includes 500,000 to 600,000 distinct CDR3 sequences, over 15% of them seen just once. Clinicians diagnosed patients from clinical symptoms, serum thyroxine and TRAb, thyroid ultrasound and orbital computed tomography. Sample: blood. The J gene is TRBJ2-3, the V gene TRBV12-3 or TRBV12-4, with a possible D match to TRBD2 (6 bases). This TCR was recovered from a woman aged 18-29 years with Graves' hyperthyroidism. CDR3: CASSFHGGGTDTQYF. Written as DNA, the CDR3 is TGTGCCAGCAGTTTTCATGGAGGGGGCACAGATACGCAGTATTTT.